Following are 19 T cell receptor beta chains from one sample sequenced in a study of shared clonotypes between healthy human individuals. Only in-frame clones appear in the TCRdb table, and some are missing; sequencing was by immunoSEQ multiplex PCR. The sample includes roughly 2,000,000 clones, approximately 94% of them seen just once. Naive CD8 cells were CD45RO-negative, positively selected for CCR7, excluding terminally differentiated effector memory CD45RA+ cells. The sequenced sample consisted of naive CD8+ T cells sorted from blood. The source of these receptors is a man aged 18 to 29 in good health.

This chain joins TRBV9 and TRBJ2-6; unclear D gene. The CDR3 covers 15 residues. V lost 2 bases and J lost 0, with 6 bases in between. Germline V gene data show CDR1 as SGDLS and CDR2 as YYNGEE. The DNA of the CDR3 is TGTGCCAGCAGCGTTACCATCTCTGGGGCCAACGTCCTGACTTTC. Its translation: CASSVTISGANVLTF.

This chain connects TRBV25-1 to TRBJ2-2; the match to TRBD1 covers 7 bases. The germline CDR1 and CDR2 sequences are MGHDK and SYGVNS. Losses at the gene ends were 5 bases for V and 5 bases for J; bases not matched to a gene: 5. The CDR3 loop spans 14 amino acids. The CDR3 bases are TGTGCCAGCAGTCGGCCAGGGGGAACCGGGGAGCTGTTTTTT. It encodes CASSRPGGTGELFF.

The gene calls are TRBV28 and TRBJ2-3, with D possibly being TRBD1 (5 bases). V lost 5 bases and J 2 bases, leaving 8 bases between the germline ends. Germline CDR1 and CDR2: MDHEN and SYDVKM. This CDR3 comprises 13 residues. CDR3 region: CASSTGFTDTQYF. The CDR3 bases are TGTGCCAGCAGTACAGGATTCACAGATACGCAGTATTTT.

To note about this clone: This CDR3 is also generated by other DNA sequences in the sample. The chain recombines TRBV27 with TRBJ2-7, with a weak D call TRBD1 (5 bases). This CDR3 region has 13 residues. V was clipped by 3 bases and J by 3 bases, with 9 bases between them. Germline assignment: CDR1 MNHEY and CDR2 SMNVEV (reference sequence). CDR3 sequence reads: CASSFRQNYEQYF. CDR3 DNA sequence: TGTGCCAGCAGTTTCAGACAGAACTACGAGCAGTACTTC.

The gene calls are TRBV11-2 and TRBJ2-5; D is perhaps TRBD1 or TRBD2 (5 bases each). The J call may not be correct, given that the DNA end is closer to TRBJ2-7. Germline values: CDR1 SGHAT, CDR2 FQNNGV. The CDR3 is 14 residues long. CDR3 residues: CASSPGTGSYEQYF. The CDR3 DNA is TGTGCCAGCAGCCCAGGGACCGGGTCCTACGAGCAGTACTTC.

The CDR3 reads CASSPQGQGGELFF. CDR3 sequence (DNA): TGTGCCAGCAGCCCCCAGGGTCAGGGCGGGGAGCTGTTTTTT. J is TRBJ2-2 and V is TRBV6-5; D possibly corresponds to TRBD1 (5 bases). This CDR3 region has 14 residues. Germline CDR1 and CDR2: MNHEY and SVGAGI. Trimming took off 6 bases at V and 7 bases at J, with 15 bases between the two ends.

This clone was found once. The sample contains more than one DNA sequence encoding this CDR3. The CDR3: CASSVEVNTGELFF. The CDR3 region has the DNA TGTGCCAGCAGCGTAGAGGTGAACACCGGGGAGCTGTTTTTT. J is TRBJ2-2 and V is TRBV9, with D unresolved. The CDR3 spans 14 residues. V lost 0 bases to trimming and J lost 1 base, with 4 bases between them. In germline, CDR1 is SGDLS, CDR2 YYNGEE.

The chain carries TRBV9 and TRBJ1-1; maybe TRBD1 (5 bases). Trimming cost V 2 bases and J 2 bases, with 13 bases left between them. The V gene's germline CDR1 is SGDLS and CDR2 YYNGEE. CDR3 size: 15 residues. The CDR3 is CASSVTGHLNTEAFF. The CDR3, as DNA: TGTGCCAGCAGCGTCACCGGACACCTCAACACTGAAGCTTTCTTT. Full variable domain (missing parts from reference TRBV9 and TRBJ1-1): DSGVTQTPKHLITATGQRVTLRCSPRSGDLSVYWYQQSLDQGLQFLIQYYNGEERAKGNILERFSAQQFPDLHSELNLSSLELGDSALYFCASSVTGHLNTEAFFGQGTRLTVV.

A remark on this clone: A read error is likely, as this CDR3 ends without the conserved phenylalanine or tryptophan. V and J are TRBV5-6 and TRBJ1-2; TRBD1 might be the D (5 bases). CDR3 size: 16 residues. Trimming removed 4 bases from V and 8 bases from J, with 24 bases in between. The germline gives CDR1 SGHDT, CDR2 YYEEEE. As DNA, the CDR3 is TGTGCCAGCAGCCCTAAACCGGGGCCTGAGCGATGGGGCTACACCCTC. Protein sequence: CASSPKPGPERWGYTL.

V and J are TRBV2 and TRBJ1-3; TRBD1 matches at 7 bases. The CDR3 spans 15 residues. From germline, CDR1 is SNHLY and CDR2 FYNNEI. Trimming at V came to 3 bases and at J to 2 bases, leaving 4 bases not matched to a gene. CDR3 region: CASSDPGGTGNTIYF. DNA of the CDR3: TGTGCCAGCAGTGACCCAGGGGGAACTGGAAACACCATATATTTT.

This clone came up once. This chain uses TRBV2 with TRBJ2-2; 7 bases match TRBD2. V gave up 7 bases and J gave up 6 bases; unmatched junction bases: 8. Germline CDR1 SNHLY, CDR2 FYNNEI. CDR3 length: 14 amino acids. The CDR3 region is CASNQRGGAGELFF. The CDR3 DNA follows: TGTGCCAGCAACCAGCGGGGAGGAGCCGGGGAGCTGTTTTTT.

J is TRBJ2-7 and V is TRBV25-1; D possibly matches TRBD1 or TRBD2 (5 bases each). The CDR3 is 13 residues long. Germline CDR1 and CDR2: MGHDK and SYGVNS. V was trimmed by 6 bases and J by 4 bases, leaving 13 bases between them. In nucleotides, the CDR3 is TGTGCCAGCAGATTGAGTGGGGGTTACGAGCAGTACTTC. Its protein is CASRLSGGYEQYF.

The V gene is TRBV19, the J gene TRBJ2-1; D is ambiguous. The germline gives CDR1 LNHDA, CDR2 SQIVND (reference sequence). There are 14 residues in the CDR3. V shed 5 bases and J shed 1 base, with 9 bases lying between them. The CDR3 protein is CASSDFGSYNEQFF. In nucleotides, the CDR3 is TGTGCCAGTAGTGACTTCGGTTCCTACAATGAGCAGTTCTTC.

The rearrangement joins TRBV27 to TRBJ2-1; D is unresolved. The germline CDR1 and CDR2 sequences are MNHEY and SMNVEV (reference sequence). V lost 5 bases and J 9 bases, leaving 17 bases between the germline ends. This CDR3 has 14 residues. CDR3 loop: CASSPTDGPGEQFF. CDR3 in DNA: TGTGCCAGCAGTCCGACCGACGGGCCGGGTGAGCAGTTCTTC.

The chain carries TRBV11-3 and TRBJ2-3, with D unresolved. Germline loops: CDR1 SGHNT, CDR2 YENEEA. This CDR3 is 15 amino acids long. The V end lost 2 bases, the J end lost 3 bases, and 12 bases lay between the germline ends. The DNA of the CDR3 is TGTGCCAGCAGCTTAAATTGGGGTGGGACAGATACGCAGTATTTT. Its protein product is CASSLNWGGTDTQYF.

This rearrangement joins TRBV7-9 to TRBJ1-1, with a tentative D call TRBD1 (6 bases). The CDR3 spans 17 residues. Trimming removed 2 bases from V and 3 bases from J, with 19 bases in between. Germline CDR1 is SEHNR and CDR2 is FQNEAQ (reference sequence). The CDR3 is CASSLKGRGFKDTEAFF. The CDR3 DNA reads as TGTGCCAGCAGCTTAAAAGGGAGGGGGTTCAAGGACACTGAAGCTTTCTTT.

This clone was recorded once. The chain links TRBV19 to TRBJ2-2; tentatively, D is TRBD1 (5 bases). Deletions cut 7 bases from V and 3 bases from J, with 12 bases between. The CDR3 runs to 14 residues. Per the germline V gene, CDR1 is LNHDA and CDR2 is SQIVND (reference sequence). This CDR3 reads CASTWQGDTGELFF. CDR3 DNA sequence: TGTGCCAGTACATGGCAGGGTGACACCGGGGAGCTGTTTTTT.

The rearrangement links TRBV7-9 to TRBJ2-7; the match to TRBD1 covers 7 bases. Germline V gene data show CDR1 as SEHNR and CDR2 as FQNEAQ (reference sequence). With 5 bases clipped from V and 2 bases from J, the junction kept 6 bases outside the gene matches. This CDR3 is 14 amino acids long. DNA for the CDR3: TGTGCCAGCAGCCGACCCGGGACAGCCTACGAGCAGTACTTC. This translates into CASSRPGTAYEQYF.

The rearrangement joins TRBV7-9 to TRBJ1-1, with D perhaps TRBD1 (5 bases). Germline-derived CDR1 and CDR2 are SEHNR and FQNEAQ (reference sequence). V was pared by 2 bases and J by 2 bases, with 15 bases between. This CDR3 is 16 amino acids long. CDR3 sequence (DNA): TGTGCCAGCAGCTTACCTTGGGACGAGAAAAACACTGAAGCTTTCTTT. Translating it yields CASSLPWDEKNTEAFF.